This T cell receptor (beta chain) was found in a study of CD8 T cells in Susac syndrome. The V and J ends lost 0 bases and 3 bases respectively, with 11 bases between them. Germline CDR1 and CDR2: LNHNV and YYDKDF (reference sequence). The CDR3 is made up of 15 amino acids. Random hexamers primed reverse transcription of about 0.5 to 1 ug RNA. Coverage of TCR beta CDR3 amplification by immunoSEQ multiplex PCR extended to 54 Vbeta and 13 Jbeta. TCRdb re-called the immunoSEQ multiplex PCR reads through MiXCR, storing one row per CDR3 protein. The profile shows approximately 200,000 distinct CDR3 sequences, 90% to 95% of them singletons. Peripheral blood CD8+ and CD4+ T cells were profiled by TCR beta sequencing. Patients with stable or active relapsing-remitting disease, all of them treatment-naive, made up the multiple sclerosis controls.

The V gene is TRBV15, the J gene TRBJ1-1; D gene unclear. The source material was CD4+ T cells from PBMCs. The sequence was collected from a human donor with multiple sclerosis. CDR3 region: CATSRDRGSYTEAFF. In DNA, the CDR3 is TGTGCCACCAGCAGAGATCGTGGCAGTTACACTGAAGCTTTCTTT. The entire variable domain, with the rest obtained from reference TRBV15 and TRBJ1-1, is as follows: DAMVIQNPRYQVTQFGKPVTLSCSQTLNHNVMYWYQQKSSQAPKLLFHYYDKDFNNEADTPDNFQSRRPNTSFCFLDIRSPGLGDTAMYLCATSRDRGSYTEAFFGQGTRLTVV.